This entry describes one T cell receptor (beta chain). Its cognate antigen has yet to be identified. The record has no base qualities; no much larger clone is one base away. Enrolling through a virtual design, the prospective study's participants ranged in age from roughly 18 to 89 years and lived across roughly 24 United States geographic areas. In the prospective study, participants were assigned to cohorts based on the clinical history participants reported in a screening survey and a study questionnaire. Recovered participants in ImmuneRACE Cohort 3 were defined by two consecutive negative NP/OP PCR tests, clearance by a healthcare professional, or resolution of symptoms. In the prospective study, mobile phlebotomists collected whole blood, serum and a nasopharyngeal or oropharyngeal swab from each participant. Prospective study participants could optionally give additional blood draws and questionnaires over an approximately two-month period. Before DNA extraction, prospective study blood samples were shipped either frozen or at room temperature.

The junction shows trimming of 3 bases on V and 10 bases on J, and the gene matches do not reach 7 bases of it. Including the terminal cysteine and phenylalanine, the CDR3 comprises 14 residues. The retained sequence is limited to the CDR3, 42 bases, with the frame set at the first base. Via the germline V gene, CDR1 is MNHNS and CDR2 SASEGT. The data are from a study of blood T cell repertoires in COVID-19 (dated by TCRdb to the early 2020s). Study-wide context: The collaborator samples originated in the United States, Italy and Spain and spanned the acute and convalescent phases of COVID-19. The repertoires were made available in a free public database intended to serve as a resource for research on the immune response to SARS-CoV-2. Samples were obtained from the ongoing ImmuneRACE study (first 160 participants) and from over 1,000 subjects provided by 6 global collaborators. The prospective study material was composed of cDNA or gDNA derived from T cells, B-cell-depleted T cells, or PBMCs. Subjects who had been exposed to COVID-19, were actively infected with it, or had recovered from it provided the deeply sampled blood TCRbeta repertoires that made up the dataset. HLA class I and class II types, where available, came from metadata supplied by the sample provider rather than from assay-based typing. Sample metadata almost always included a de-identified subject ID, COVID-19 status, age in years and sex.

Study-wide findings and limitations: The amount of clinical and demographic metadata varied by source and participant and was provided uncurated.

TCRbeta CDR3 regions were amplified from genomic DNA by means of the immunoSEQ Assay, a bias-controlled multiplex PCR. In the authors' own workflow: The number of nucleated cells in each sample was estimated by amplification of reference gene primers within the assay. Sequence reads were collapsed and filtered to measure the absolute abundance of every unique TCRbeta CDR3 rearrangement. Productive Simpson clonality was computed per sample as the square root of Simpson's diversity index over productive rearrangements. The table comes from immuneACCESS by way of TCRdb, which keeps in-frame sequences with V and J called. Part of the clones is missing from these tables; in studies checked, under half for an unresolved V gene and the rest for unknown reasons. That table furnishes V, J and clone size, whereas the DNA furnished D and trimming. The sample table lists some 300,000 clones, 87% of them with a count of one. The top ten hold 0.9% to 1.2% of the sample.

The specimen was PBMCs or T cells enriched from blood (not recorded which). Here the chain combines TRBV6-1 and TRBJ1-5; TRBD1 fits 9 bases in the junction. This clonotype originated in a woman aged 30 to 39 who had recovered from COVID-19. The CDR3 loop reads CASSDAGTGFPQHF. The DNA is TGTGCCAGCAGTGATGCCGGGACAGGGTTTCCCCAGCATTTT.